This is a list of T cell receptor beta chains from one sample in a study of patients and donors after allogeneic stem cell transplantation. TCRdb independently ran MiXCR on the RT-PCR reads; one entry per CDR3 protein. The sample lists around 90,000 distinct CDR3 sequences; around 48% were seen once. The specimen sequenced was blood, either unsorted or a sorted T cell fraction (not recorded which). These receptors were obtained from a human donor who was either an allogeneic HSCT recipient or a stem cell or donor lymphocyte infusion donor (not recorded which). It is not recorded whose cells these are; they may come from a transplant donor. The CDR3 runs from the conserved cysteine through the conserved F or W. Fields, in order: D gene, J gene, V gene, CDR3 protein. D genes are given only for firm matches.

D gene: .
J gene: TRBJ1-5
V gene: TRBV15
CDR3 protein: CATSRDVAEENQPQHF

D gene: .
J gene: TRBJ1-2
V gene: TRBV3-1
CDR3 protein: CASSQDGGAFYGYTF

D gene: .
J gene: TRBJ1-2
V gene: TRBV7-2
CDR3 protein: CASSYTGTYNSNYGYTF

D gene: .
J gene: TRBJ2-1
V gene: TRBV6-5
CDR3 protein: CASSYRGLSSYNEQFF

D gene: .
J gene: TRBJ1-2
V gene: TRBV5-1
CDR3 protein: CASSLAGTNGYTF

D gene: .
J gene: TRBJ1-1
V gene: TRBV4-1
CDR3 protein: CASSQTVSTEAFF

D gene: .
J gene: TRBJ2-4
V gene: TRBV5-4
CDR3 protein: CASSWDTKNIQYF

D gene: .
J gene: TRBJ1-5
V gene: TRBV27
CDR3 protein: CASSPVRGGSNQPQHF

D gene: .
J gene: TRBJ1-1
V gene: TRBV10-3
CDR3 protein: CAISERSGQSTEAFF

D gene: .
J gene: TRBJ1-2
V gene: TRBV20-1
CDR3 protein: CSARGQSGPTGYTF

D gene: .
J gene: TRBJ1-4
V gene: TRBV20-1
CDR3 protein: CSATRGPFSTNEKLFF

D gene: .
J gene: TRBJ1-2
V gene: TRBV6-6
CDR3 protein: CASSLGAYYGYTF

D gene: .
J gene: TRBJ1-1
V gene: TRBV10-3
CDR3 protein: CATGNLQGTTEAFF

D gene: TRBD2
J gene: TRBJ2-7
V gene: TRBV15
CDR3 protein: CATGAEAGVIYEQYF

D gene: .
J gene: TRBJ1-4
V gene: TRBV14
CDR3 protein: CASSQPGVYEKLFF

D gene: .
J gene: TRBJ1-4
V gene: TRBV20-1
CDR3 protein: CSATEGNEKLFF

D gene: .
J gene: TRBJ1-2
V gene: TRBV3-1
CDR3 protein: CASSQGGGREVMYGYTF

D gene: .
J gene: TRBJ1-5
V gene: TRBV28
CDR3 protein: CASSFSGEGNQPQHF

D gene: .
J gene: TRBJ1-1
V gene: TRBV6-6
CDR3 protein: CASSYSYQQGVAFF

D gene: TRBD2
J gene: TRBJ2-7
V gene: TRBV7-9
CDR3 protein: CASSLVLAGDYEQYF

D gene: .
J gene: TRBJ1-1
V gene: TRBV6-5
CDR3 protein: CASSRPSGVKEAFF

D gene: .
J gene: TRBJ2-2
V gene: TRBV6-5
CDR3 protein: CASSRGSGELFF

D gene: TRBD2
J gene: TRBJ2-7
V gene: TRBV29-1
CDR3 protein: CSVEGREYPHEQYF

D gene: TRBD1
J gene: TRBJ1-5
V gene: TRBV5-5
CDR3 protein: CASSPTGHSGQPQHF

D gene: .
J gene: TRBJ1-4
V gene: TRBV3-1
CDR3 protein: CASSQVRGGKGLGEKLFF

D gene: .
J gene: TRBJ1-5
V gene: TRBV12-3/TRBV12-4
CDR3 protein: CASSNRVAQPQHF

D gene: .
J gene: TRBJ1-3
V gene: TRBV3-1
CDR3 protein: CASSQDELRLSSGNTIYF

D gene: .
J gene: TRBJ1-1
V gene: TRBV6-2/TRBV6-3
CDR3 protein: CASSYDQRAKIEAFF

D gene: .
J gene: TRBJ1-5
V gene: TRBV20-1
CDR3 protein: CSARDVRLYSNQPQHF

D gene: .
J gene: TRBJ1-1
V gene: TRBV20-1
CDR3 protein: CSACTPLEGEAFF

D gene: .
J gene: TRBJ2-1
V gene: TRBV7-2
CDR3 protein: CASSLERRNEQFF

D gene: .
J gene: TRBJ2-2
V gene: TRBV7-8
CDR3 protein: CASSFSAGELFF

D gene: .
J gene: TRBJ1-6
V gene: TRBV6-6
CDR3 protein: CASSKRGVYNSPLHF

D gene: TRBD1
J gene: TRBJ1-6
V gene: TRBV12-3/TRBV12-4
CDR3 protein: CASSPDRGHNSPLHF

D gene: .
J gene: TRBJ1-3
V gene: TRBV6-6
CDR3 protein: CASSYADRNRNTIYF

D gene: .
J gene: TRBJ1-1
V gene: TRBV20-1
CDR3 protein: CSAKYTEAFF

D gene: .
J gene: TRBJ1-6
V gene: TRBV15
CDR3 protein: CATSLGGGSSSPLHF

D gene: TRBD1
J gene: TRBJ1-1
V gene: TRBV12-3/TRBV12-4
CDR3 protein: CASKFETGKNTEAFF

D gene: TRBD2
J gene: TRBJ2-5
V gene: TRBV29-1
CDR3 protein: CSGGREAETQYF

D gene: .
J gene: TRBJ1-2
V gene: TRBV28
CDR3 protein: CASRRADGGYTF

D gene: .
J gene: TRBJ1-1
V gene: TRBV6-2/TRBV6-3
CDR3 protein: CASSYFGRNTEAFF

D gene: .
J gene: TRBJ2-2
V gene: TRBV12-3/TRBV12-4
CDR3 protein: CASSPRTVTGELFF

D gene: TRBD1
J gene: TRBJ1-4
V gene: TRBV7-9
CDR3 protein: CASNMGQSLTNEKLFF

D gene: .
J gene: TRBJ1-3
V gene: TRBV19
CDR3 protein: CASSMGPTVGNTIYF

D gene: .
J gene: TRBJ1-4
V gene: TRBV7-2
CDR3 protein: CASSPAGDRHNEKLFF

D gene: .
J gene: TRBJ2-1
V gene: TRBV29-1
CDR3 protein: CSVQRYNNEQFF

D gene: .
J gene: TRBJ2-1
V gene: TRBV25-1
CDR3 protein: CASSLQGYSNEQFF

D gene: .
J gene: TRBJ1-5
V gene: TRBV7-8
CDR3 protein: CASSLVGQGSQPQHF

D gene: TRBD2
J gene: TRBJ2-1
V gene: TRBV15
CDR3 protein: CATSRDLLGLAGGWNEQFF

D gene: .
J gene: TRBJ1-4
V gene: TRBV27
CDR3 protein: CASRGGLGGAREKLFF

D gene: .
J gene: TRBJ1-5
V gene: TRBV27
CDR3 protein: CASSLSRPSWSNQPQHF

D gene: TRBD1
J gene: TRBJ1-5
V gene: TRBV4-2
CDR3 protein: CASSPYGLQGPPQHF

D gene: .
J gene: TRBJ1-2
V gene: TRBV28
CDR3 protein: CASTPSRSFGNGYTF